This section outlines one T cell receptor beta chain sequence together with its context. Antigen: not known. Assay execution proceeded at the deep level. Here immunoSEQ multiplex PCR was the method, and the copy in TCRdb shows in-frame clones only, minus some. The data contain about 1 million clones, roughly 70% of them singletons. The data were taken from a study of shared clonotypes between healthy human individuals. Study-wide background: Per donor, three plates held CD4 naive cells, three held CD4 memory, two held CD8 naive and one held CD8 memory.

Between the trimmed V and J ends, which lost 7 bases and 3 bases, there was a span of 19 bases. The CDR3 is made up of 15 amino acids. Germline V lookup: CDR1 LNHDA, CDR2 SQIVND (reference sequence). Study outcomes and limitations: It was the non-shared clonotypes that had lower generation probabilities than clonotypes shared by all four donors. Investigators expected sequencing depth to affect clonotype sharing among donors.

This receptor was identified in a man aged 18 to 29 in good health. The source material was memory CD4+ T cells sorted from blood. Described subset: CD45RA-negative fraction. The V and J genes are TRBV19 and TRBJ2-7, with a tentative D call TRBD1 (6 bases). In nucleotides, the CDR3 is TGTGCCAGTATTCAGAGGGGGAATAGGTGCTACGAGCAGTACTTC. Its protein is CASIQRGNRCYEQYF.